This TCR beta chain was profiled in a study of shared clonotypes between healthy human individuals. The CDR3 covers 18 residues. The junction had 13 bases not matched to a gene; V was cut back by 5 bases and J by 3 bases. Germline-derived CDR1 and CDR2 are SGHTA and FQGNSA. Generated by immunoSEQ multiplex PCR, the TCRdb table keeps only in-frame clones and is missing some. The profile shows about 2.3 million clones, less than 95% of them singletons. The specimen sequenced was naive CD4+ T cells from PBMCs. Subset meaning: CD45RA+ positively selected. This receptor was identified in a man younger than 35 in good health. Some clones in this sample may be carry-over from other donors' samples. The rearrangement links TRBV7-2 to TRBJ2-2; 9 nucleotides agree with TRBD1. The CDR3 is CASSLYHTGTGYTGELFF. The CDR3 DNA reads as TGTGCCAGCAGCCTATACCACACCGGGACAGGGTACACCGGGGAGCTGTTTTTT.